A selection of T cell receptor beta chains follows, all from one sample in a study of T cell repertoires in cytomegalovirus infection. One entry per CDR3 protein, called by TCRdb with MiXCR from the reads. The sample has about 150,000 distinct CDR3 sequences; 23% are singletons. Sequencing input: PBMCs. Source of these receptors: a human donor in good health (CMV status not recorded). Some clones in this sample may be carry-over from other donors' samples. Each CDR3 is given with its conserved first and last residue. D genes are given only for firm matches. Clone size, where shown, is once, few, many, or a class for clones that have expanded.

V gene,D gene,J gene,clone size,CDR3 DNA,CDR3 protein
TRBV28,TRBD1,TRBJ2-6,many,TGTGCCAGCAGTGTGACAGGGGGCGCTGGGGCCAACGTCCTGACTTTC,CASSVTGGAGANVLTF
TRBV6-8,-,TRBJ2-7,-,TGTGCCAGCAGTTACTCAGCTAGCTACGAGCAGTACTTC,CASSYSASYEQYF
TRBV7-2,-,TRBJ2-5,many,TGTGCCAGCAGCTTAGCACCGGGGACCGACGGAGAGACCCAGTACTTC,CASSLAPGTDGETQYF
TRBV7-2,-,TRBJ1-2,many,TGTGCCAGCAGCTCGATCGGACAGATCTATGGCTACACCTTC,CASSSIGQIYGYTF
TRBV14,-,TRBJ2-3,-,TGTGCCAGCAGCCAAGATGTTCGAGATACGCAGTATTTT,CASSQDVRDTQYF
TRBV18,-,TRBJ1-4,few,TGTGCCAGCTCACCACCGGACGGTTCAACTAATGAAAAACTGTTTTTT,CASSPPDGSTNEKLFF
TRBV12-3/TRBV12-4,-,TRBJ1-5,many,TGTGCCAGCACGAGGGGCCCCTATAGCAATCAGCCCCAGCATTTT,CASTRGPYSNQPQHF
TRBV5-5,-,TRBJ1-3,-,TGTGCCAGCAGCTTTGAACACCTGATAACTTCTGGAAACACCATATATTTT,CASSFEHLITSGNTIYF
TRBV20-1,-,TRBJ2-7,-,TGCAGTGCTGTCCCCTACACGGGCTCCTACGAGCAGTACTTC,CSAVPYTGSYEQYF
TRBV19,TRBD1,TRBJ2-3,few,TGTGCCAGTAGAAGACAGGGCAACACAGATACGCAGTATTTT,CASRRQGNTDTQYF
TRBV4-1,-,TRBJ1-1,-,TGCGCCAGCAGCCAACAGGGGACTGAAGCTTTCTTT,CASSQQGTEAFF
TRBV7-2,TRBD2,TRBJ2-1,few,TGTGCCAGCAGCTTAGCGGTAGCGGGCTTCTACAATGAGCAGTTCTTC,CASSLAVAGFYNEQFF
TRBV7-2,-,TRBJ2-2,many,TGTGCCAGCAGCTCACCCCCGGGGACCGGGGAGCTGTTTTTT,CASSSPPGTGELFF
TRBV7-2,TRBD1,TRBJ1-6,many,TGTGCCAGCAGCCTCCGGGACAGAGGTCTCGGTTCACCCCTCCACTTT,CASSLRDRGLGSPLHF
TRBV7-3,TRBD1,TRBJ2-2,-,TGTGCCAGCAGCTTATATCCGGGACAGGGGAACACCGGGGAGCTGTTTTTT,CASSLYPGQGNTGELFF
TRBV2,-,TRBJ2-3,few,TGTGCCAGCAGTGCCCAGGGGACCACAGATACGCAGTATTTT,CASSAQGTTDTQYF
TRBV28,-,TRBJ1-3,-,TGTGCCAGCAGTACAGGACAGTCCGGAAACACCATATATTTT,CASSTGQSGNTIYF
TRBV28,-,TRBJ1-4,-,TGTGCCAGCAGTTTCCTCGGCCCAGAGGAAAAACTGTTTTTT,CASSFLGPEEKLFF